This TCR beta chain originates from a study of human thymus T cells. The assay was immunoSEQ multiplex PCR, and TCRdb's table has in-frame clones only and misses some. The top ten clones hold under 0.2% of a sample with just over 45,000 clones, 85% to 95% of them seen once. V was cut by 1 base and J by 3 bases, with 17 bases left in between. The CDR3 runs 16 residues. Germline V gene lookup returns CDR1 SGHRS and CDR2 YFSETQ. The receptor comes from a girl less than two years old with a congenital heart defect but otherwise immunologically healthy. The sample was blood. The chain employs TRBV5-1 and TRBJ2-7; D is possibly TRBD2 (6 bases). CDR3 DNA: TGCGCCAGCAGCTTGATGAGGGCTAGCGAATACTACGAGCAGTACTTC. Protein: CASSLMRASEYYEQYF.